This TCR beta chain is drawn from a study of OX40 agonist ivuxolimab in advanced cancers. In the study overall: Three individuals attained partial responses, comprising one hepatocellular carcinoma case and two cutaneous melanoma cases. Study observations and caveats: Also showing low normalized T-cell clonal expansion were some of the nonresponders.

Turning to this clone: The antigen is not known.

Enrollment shut out patients with autoimmune disease history or systemic immunosuppression. The CDR3 has 15 residues. With 0 bases removed from V and 3 bases from J, the gap between germline ends came to 9 bases. The germline V gene has CDR1 MNHNS and CDR2 SASEGT. Sequencing was performed with immunoSEQ multiplex PCR; in TCRdb, only in-frame clones are kept and a portion is missing. The sample lists about 84,000 clones, over 85% occurring once. The sequence came from an adult with an advanced solid tumor such as melanoma, head and neck, liver or kidney cancer. The source material was CD4+ or CD8+ T cells sorted from blood, sampled in a trial of the OX40 agonist ivuxolimab. V usage is TRBV6-1 and J usage is TRBJ1-5, with a weak D call TRBD1 (5 bases). Written as DNA, the CDR3 is TGTGCCAGCAGTGAAGCCGGGGGGATCAATCAGCCCCAGCATTTT. This encodes CASSEAGGINQPQHF.